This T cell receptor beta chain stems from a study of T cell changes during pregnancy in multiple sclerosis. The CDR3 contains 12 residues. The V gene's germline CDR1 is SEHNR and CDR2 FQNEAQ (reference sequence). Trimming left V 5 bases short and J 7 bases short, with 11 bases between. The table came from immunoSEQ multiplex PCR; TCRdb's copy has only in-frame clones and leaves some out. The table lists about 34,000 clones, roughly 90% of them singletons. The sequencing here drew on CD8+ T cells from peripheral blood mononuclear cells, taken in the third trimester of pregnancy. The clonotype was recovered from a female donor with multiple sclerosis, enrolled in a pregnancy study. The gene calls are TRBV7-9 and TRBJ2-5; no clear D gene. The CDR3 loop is CASSEVGGTQYF. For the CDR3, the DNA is TGTGCCAGCAGCGAAGTCGGCGGGACCCAGTACTTC.